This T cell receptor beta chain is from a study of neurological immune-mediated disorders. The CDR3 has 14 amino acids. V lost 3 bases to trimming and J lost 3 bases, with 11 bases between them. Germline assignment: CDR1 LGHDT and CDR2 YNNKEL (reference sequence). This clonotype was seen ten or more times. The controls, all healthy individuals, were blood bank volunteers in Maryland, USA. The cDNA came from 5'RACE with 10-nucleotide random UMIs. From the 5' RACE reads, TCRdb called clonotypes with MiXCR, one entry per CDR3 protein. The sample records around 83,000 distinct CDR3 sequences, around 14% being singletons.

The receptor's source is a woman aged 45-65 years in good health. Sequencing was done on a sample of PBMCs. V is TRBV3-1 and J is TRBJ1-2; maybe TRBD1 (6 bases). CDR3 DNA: TGTGCCAGCAGCCAGCAGGGGAGCGACTATGGCTACACCTTC. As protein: CASSQQGSDYGYTF. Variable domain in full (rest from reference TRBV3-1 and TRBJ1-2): DTAVSQTPKYLVTQMGNDKSIKCEQNLGHDTMYWYKQDSKKFLKIMFSYNNKELIINETVPNRFSPKSPDKAHLNLHINSLELGDSAVYFCASSQQGSDYGYTFGSGTRLTVV.